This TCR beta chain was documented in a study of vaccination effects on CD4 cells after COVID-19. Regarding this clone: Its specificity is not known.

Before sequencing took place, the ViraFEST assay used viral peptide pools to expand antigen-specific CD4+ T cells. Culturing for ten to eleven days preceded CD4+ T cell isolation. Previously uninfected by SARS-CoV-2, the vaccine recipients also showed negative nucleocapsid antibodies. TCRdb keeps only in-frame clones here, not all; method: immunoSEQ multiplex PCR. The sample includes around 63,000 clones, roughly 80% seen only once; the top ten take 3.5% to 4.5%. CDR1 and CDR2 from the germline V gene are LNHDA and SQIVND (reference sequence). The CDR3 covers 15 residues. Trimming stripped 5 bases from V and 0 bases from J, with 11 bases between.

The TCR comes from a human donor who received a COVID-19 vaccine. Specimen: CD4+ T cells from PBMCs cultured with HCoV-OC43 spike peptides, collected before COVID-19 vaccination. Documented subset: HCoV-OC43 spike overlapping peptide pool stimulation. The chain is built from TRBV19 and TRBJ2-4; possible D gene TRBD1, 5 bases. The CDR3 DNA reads TGTGCCAGTAGTGTTGTTGACAGAGCCAAAAACATTCAGTACTTC. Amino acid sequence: CASSVVDRAKNIQYF.